A selection of T cell receptor beta chains follows, all from one sample in a study of T cells in localized non-small cell lung cancer. The method was immunoSEQ multiplex PCR; TCRdb's version includes in-frame clones alone and lacks a portion of them. The table lists roughly 50,000 clones, about four fifths of them singletons, with approximately 20% in the top ten. The sample in question was peripheral blood, obtained before any cancer treatment. All receptors derive from a female donor of 60 years or more with stage II squamous cell lung carcinoma. Each CDR3 is given with its conserved first and last residue. A D gene is named only where the DNA matches it firmly. Size is stated for part of the rows, as once, few or many counts, or as a class when the clone is expanded.

>15|-|TRBJ1-1|once|TRBV6-1
TGTGCCAGCAGTGACAGGGGCCGCGCTAACACTGAAGCTTTCTTT
CASSDRGRANTEAFF
>13|-|TRBJ1-6|-|TRBV2
TGTGCCAGCAGTGGCTCTGGGGGATCACCCCTCCACTTT
CASSGSGGSPLHF
>13|-|TRBJ1-1|-|TRBV27
TGTGCCAGCAGCTGGGGGGGGCGCGCTGAAGCTTTCTTT
CASSWGGRAEAFF
>13|-|TRBJ2-7|-|TRBV5-5
TGTGCCAGCAGCTTGATAAGGGGTTACGAGCAGTACTTC
CASSLIRGYEQYF
>14|-|TRBJ1-6|-|TRBV30
TGTGCCTGGAGTGTGGGGGGGCAAAATTCACCCCTCCACTTT
CAWSVGGQNSPLHF
>10|-|TRBJ2-1|-|TRBV30
TGTGCCTGGAGTAAAAATGAGCAGTTCTTC
CAWSKNEQFF
>12|-|TRBJ2-2|-|TRBV10-3
TGTGCCATCAGAGCGAACACCGGGGAGCTGTTTTTT
CAIRANTGELFF
>18|TRBD1|TRBJ2-2|once|TRBV9
TGTGCCAGCAGCGCCCATAAACAGGGGCCCCCGAACACCGGGGAGCTGTTTTTT
CASSAHKQGPPNTGELFF
>15|-|TRBJ1-1|once|TRBV5-6
TGTGCCAGCAGCTTGATGGGGGTGAGGAACACTGAAGCTTTCTTT
CASSLMGVRNTEAFF
>13|-|TRBJ2-3|-|TRBV7-6
TGTGCCAGCAGCTTAGCGATAGCAGATACGCAGTATTTT
CASSLAIADTQYF
>12|-|TRBJ1-5|-|TRBV12-5
TGTGCTAGTGAGGTGGACAATCAGCCCCAGCATTTT
CASEVDNQPQHF
>14|-|TRBJ1-3|-|TRBV7-9
TGTGCCAGCAGCTTAGCCGGGGCTGGAAACACCATATATTTT
CASSLAGAGNTIYF
>15|-|TRBJ2-2|-|TRBV2
TGTGCCAGCAAATCGGAGGGGGTGAACACCGGGGAGCTGTTTTTT
CASKSEGVNTGELFF
>17|TRBD1|TRBJ2-7|-|TRBV14
TGTGCCAGCAGCGAAGGGTTAGGGGACAGGGATGGGTACGAGCAGTACTTC
CASSEGLGDRDGYEQYF
>14|-|TRBJ1-2|-|TRBV5-4
TGTGCCAGCAGTCCGACAGGCGGGAACTATGGCTACACCTTC
CASSPTGGNYGYTF
>18|-|TRBJ2-5|-|TRBV25-1
TGTGCCAGCAGTGAAAATAGGCCAGGGGTCAACCCCCAAGAGACCCAGTACTTC
CASSENRPGVNPQETQYF
>12|TRBD1|TRBJ2-7|-|TRBV6-6
TGTGCCAGCAGTTACCCTGACAGGGCCCAGTACTTC
CASSYPDRAQYF
>16|-|TRBJ2-7|-|TRBV30
TGTGCCTGGAGTCCTCGTAACAGGGGGGGCCCCCGGGAGCAGTACTTC
CAWSPRNRGGPREQYF
>17|TRBD2|TRBJ2-3|-|TRBV9
TGTGCCAGCAGCGTAGACCTAGCGGGGGGGCCGAGGGATACGCAGTATTTT
CASSVDLAGGPRDTQYF
>15|-|TRBJ1-1|once|TRBV7-2
TGTGCCAGCAGCTCTAACTCCTTACAGGGAGCGGAAGCTTTCTTT
CASSSNSLQGAEAFF
>15|TRBD1|TRBJ1-2|-|TRBV7-2
TGTGCCAGCAGCCCCGGGACAGGTTTATCGGGTGGCTACACCTTC
CASSPGTGLSGGYTF